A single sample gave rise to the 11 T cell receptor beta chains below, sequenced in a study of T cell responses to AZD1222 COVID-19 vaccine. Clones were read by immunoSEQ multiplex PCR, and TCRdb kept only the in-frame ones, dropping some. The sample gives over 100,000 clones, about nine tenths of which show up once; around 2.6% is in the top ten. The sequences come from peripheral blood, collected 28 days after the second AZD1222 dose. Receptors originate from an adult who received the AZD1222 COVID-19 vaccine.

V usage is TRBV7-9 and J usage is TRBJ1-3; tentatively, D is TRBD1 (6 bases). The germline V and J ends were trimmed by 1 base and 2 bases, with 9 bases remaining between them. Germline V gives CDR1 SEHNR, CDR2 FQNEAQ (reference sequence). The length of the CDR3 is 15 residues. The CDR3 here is CASSLGGGAGNTIYF. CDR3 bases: TGTGCCAGCAGCTTAGGAGGGGGTGCTGGAAACACCATATATTTT.

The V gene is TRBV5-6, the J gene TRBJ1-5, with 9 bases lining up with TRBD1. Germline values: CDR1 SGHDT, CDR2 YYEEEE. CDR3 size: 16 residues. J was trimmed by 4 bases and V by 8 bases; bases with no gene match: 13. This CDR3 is CARIMGGQGGNQPQHF. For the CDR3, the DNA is TGTGCCAGGATTATGGGGGGACAGGGAGGAAATCAGCCCCAGCATTTT.

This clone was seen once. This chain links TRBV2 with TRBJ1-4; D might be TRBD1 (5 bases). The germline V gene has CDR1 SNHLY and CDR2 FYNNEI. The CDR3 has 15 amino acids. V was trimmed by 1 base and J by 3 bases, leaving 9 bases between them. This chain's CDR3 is CASSEEGTPNEKLFF. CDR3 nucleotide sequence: TGTGCCAGCAGTGAAGAGGGGACTCCTAATGAAAAACTGTTTTTT.

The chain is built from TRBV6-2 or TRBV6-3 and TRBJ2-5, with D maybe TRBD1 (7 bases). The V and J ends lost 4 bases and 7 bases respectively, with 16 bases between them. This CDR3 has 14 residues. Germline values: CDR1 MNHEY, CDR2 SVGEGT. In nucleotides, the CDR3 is TGTGCCAGCAGTTTGGGACTTCCAGGGGGGACCCAGTACTTC. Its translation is CASSLGLPGGTQYF.

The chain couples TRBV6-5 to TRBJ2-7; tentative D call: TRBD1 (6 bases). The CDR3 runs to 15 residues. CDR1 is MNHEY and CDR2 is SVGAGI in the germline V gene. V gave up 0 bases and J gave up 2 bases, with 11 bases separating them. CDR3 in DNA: TGTGCCAGCAGTTACTCGAAGGGACACACCTACGAGCAGTACTTC. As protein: CASSYSKGHTYEQYF.

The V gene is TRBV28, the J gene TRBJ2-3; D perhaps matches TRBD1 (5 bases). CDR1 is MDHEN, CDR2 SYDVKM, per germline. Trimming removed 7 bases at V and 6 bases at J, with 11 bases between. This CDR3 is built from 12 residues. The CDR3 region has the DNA TGTGCCAGCAAAGGGGCCGAGGATACGCAGTATTTT. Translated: CASKGAEDTQYF.

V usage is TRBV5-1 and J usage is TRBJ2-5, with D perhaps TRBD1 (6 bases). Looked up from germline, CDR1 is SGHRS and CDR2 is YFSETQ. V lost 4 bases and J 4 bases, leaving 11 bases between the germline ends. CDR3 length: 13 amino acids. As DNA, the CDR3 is TGCGCCAGCAGCCCAGTAGGGGGAGAGACCCAGTACTTC. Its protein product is CASSPVGGETQYF.

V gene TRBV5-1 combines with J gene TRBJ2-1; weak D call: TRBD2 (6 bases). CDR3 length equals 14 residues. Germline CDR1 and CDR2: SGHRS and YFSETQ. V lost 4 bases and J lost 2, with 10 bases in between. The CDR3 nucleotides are TGCGCCAGCAGCGGGACTCAGACCTACAATGAGCAGTTCTTC. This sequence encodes CASSGTQTYNEQFF. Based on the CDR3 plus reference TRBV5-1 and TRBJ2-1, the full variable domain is KAGVTQTPRYLIKTRGQQVTLSCSPISGHRSVSWYQQTPGQGLQFLFEYFSETQRNKGNFPGRFSGRQFSNSRSEMNVSTLELGDSALYLCASSGTQTYNEQFFGPGTRLTVL.

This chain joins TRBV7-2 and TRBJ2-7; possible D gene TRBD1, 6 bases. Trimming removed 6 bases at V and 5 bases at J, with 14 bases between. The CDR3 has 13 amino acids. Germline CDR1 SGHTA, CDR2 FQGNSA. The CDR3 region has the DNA TGTGCCAGCAGAAAAACAGGGACGGACGAGCAGTACTTC. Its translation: CASRKTGTDEQYF.

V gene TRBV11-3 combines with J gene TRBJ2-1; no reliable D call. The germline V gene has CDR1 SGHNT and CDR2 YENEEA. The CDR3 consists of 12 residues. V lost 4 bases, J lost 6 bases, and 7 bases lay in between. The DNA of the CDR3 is TGTGCCAGCAGCTCGACGGGCAATGAGCAGTTCTTC. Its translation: CASSSTGNEQFF.

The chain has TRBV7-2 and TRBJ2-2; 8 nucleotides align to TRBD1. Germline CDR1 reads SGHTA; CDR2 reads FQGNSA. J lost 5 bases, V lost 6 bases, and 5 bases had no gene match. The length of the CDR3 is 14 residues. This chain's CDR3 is CASRDRDHTGELFF. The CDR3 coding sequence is TGTGCCAGCAGGGACAGGGACCATACCGGGGAGCTGTTTTTT.